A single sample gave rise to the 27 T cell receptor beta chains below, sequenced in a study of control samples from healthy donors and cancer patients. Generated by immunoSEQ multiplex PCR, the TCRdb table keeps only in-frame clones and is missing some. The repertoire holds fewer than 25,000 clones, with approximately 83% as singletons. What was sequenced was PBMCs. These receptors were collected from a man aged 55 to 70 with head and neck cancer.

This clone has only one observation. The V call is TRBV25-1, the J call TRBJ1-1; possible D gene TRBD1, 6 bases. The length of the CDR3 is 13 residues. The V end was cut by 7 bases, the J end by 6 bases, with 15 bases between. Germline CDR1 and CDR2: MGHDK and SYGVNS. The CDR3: CASNGGRKAEAFF. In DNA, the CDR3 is TGTGCCAGCAATGGGGGGCGGAAGGCTGAAGCTTTCTTT.

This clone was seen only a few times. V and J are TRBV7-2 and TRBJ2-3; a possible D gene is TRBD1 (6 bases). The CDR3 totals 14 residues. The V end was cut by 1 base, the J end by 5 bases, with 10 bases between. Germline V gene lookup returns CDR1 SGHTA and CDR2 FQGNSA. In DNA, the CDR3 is TGTGCCAGCAGCTTAGTGGCAGGGGTAGATACGCAGTATTTT. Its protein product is CASSLVAGVDTQYF.

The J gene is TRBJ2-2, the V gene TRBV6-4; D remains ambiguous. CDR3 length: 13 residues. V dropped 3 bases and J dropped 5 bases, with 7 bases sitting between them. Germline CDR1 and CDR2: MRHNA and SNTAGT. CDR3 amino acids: CASSETGTGELFF. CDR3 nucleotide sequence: TGTGCCAGCAGTGAGACTGGGACCGGGGAGCTGTTTTTT.

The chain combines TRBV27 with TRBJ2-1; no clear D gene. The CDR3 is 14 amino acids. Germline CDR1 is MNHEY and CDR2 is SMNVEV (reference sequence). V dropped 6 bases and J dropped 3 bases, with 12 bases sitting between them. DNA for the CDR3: TGTGCCAGCAGCCGAGCCTCCATCTACAATGAGCAGTTCTTC. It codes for CASSRASIYNEQFF.

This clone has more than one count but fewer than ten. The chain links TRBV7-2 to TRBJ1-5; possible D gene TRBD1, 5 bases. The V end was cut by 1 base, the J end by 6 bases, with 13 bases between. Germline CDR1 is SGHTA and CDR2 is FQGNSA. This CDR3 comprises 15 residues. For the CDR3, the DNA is TGTGCCAGCAGCTTAGTAAGCTGGGGGGGTCAGCCCCAGCATTTT. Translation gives CASSLVSWGGQPQHF.

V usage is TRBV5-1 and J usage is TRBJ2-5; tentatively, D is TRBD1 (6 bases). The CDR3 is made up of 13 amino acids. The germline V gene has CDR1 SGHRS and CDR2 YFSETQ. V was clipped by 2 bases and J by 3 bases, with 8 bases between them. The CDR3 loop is CASSFAGEETQYF. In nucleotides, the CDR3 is TGCGCCAGCAGCTTTGCAGGGGAAGAGACCCAGTACTTC.

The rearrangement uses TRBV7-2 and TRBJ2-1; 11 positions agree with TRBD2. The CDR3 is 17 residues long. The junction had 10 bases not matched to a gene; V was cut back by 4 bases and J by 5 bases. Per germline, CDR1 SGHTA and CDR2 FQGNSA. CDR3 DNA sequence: TGTGCCAGCAGCTCGCCGGGAGGTAGCGGGAGGGACAATGAGCAGTTCTTC. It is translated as CASSSPGGSGRDNEQFF.

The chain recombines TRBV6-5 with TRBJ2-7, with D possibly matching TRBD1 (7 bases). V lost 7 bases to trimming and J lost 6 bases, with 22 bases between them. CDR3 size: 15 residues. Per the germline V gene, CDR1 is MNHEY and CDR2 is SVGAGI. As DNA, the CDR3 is TGTGCCAGCACCAGGGGGGCGGAGGGATATACCGAGCAGTACTTC. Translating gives CASTRGAEGYTEQYF.

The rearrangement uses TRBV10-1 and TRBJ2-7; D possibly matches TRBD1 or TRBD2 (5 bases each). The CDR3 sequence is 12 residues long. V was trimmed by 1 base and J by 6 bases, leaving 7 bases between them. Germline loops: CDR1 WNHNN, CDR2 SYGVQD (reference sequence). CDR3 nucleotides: TGCGCCAGCAGTGAGTGGGGGACCGAGCAGTACTTC. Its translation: CASSEWGTEQYF.

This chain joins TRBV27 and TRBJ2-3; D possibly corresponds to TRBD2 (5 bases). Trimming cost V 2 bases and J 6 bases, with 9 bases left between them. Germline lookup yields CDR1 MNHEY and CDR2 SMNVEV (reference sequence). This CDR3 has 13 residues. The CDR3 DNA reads TGTGCCAGCAGTTTAGAGAGGGCGGATACGCAGTATTTT. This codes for CASSLERADTQYF.

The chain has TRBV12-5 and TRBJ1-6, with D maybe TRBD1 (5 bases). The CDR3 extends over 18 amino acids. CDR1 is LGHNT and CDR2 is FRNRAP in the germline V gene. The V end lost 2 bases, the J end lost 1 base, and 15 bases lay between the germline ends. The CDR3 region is CASGLSGAGRSYNSPLHF. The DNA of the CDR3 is TGTGCTAGTGGTTTGAGTGGGGCAGGGAGATCCTATAATTCACCCCTCCACTTT.

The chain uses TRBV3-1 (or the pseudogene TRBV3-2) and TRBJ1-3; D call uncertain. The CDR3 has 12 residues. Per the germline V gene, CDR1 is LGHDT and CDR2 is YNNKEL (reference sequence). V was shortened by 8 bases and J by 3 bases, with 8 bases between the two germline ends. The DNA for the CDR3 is TGTGCCAGCGGTAACAATGGAAACACCATATATTTT. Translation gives CASGNNGNTIYF.

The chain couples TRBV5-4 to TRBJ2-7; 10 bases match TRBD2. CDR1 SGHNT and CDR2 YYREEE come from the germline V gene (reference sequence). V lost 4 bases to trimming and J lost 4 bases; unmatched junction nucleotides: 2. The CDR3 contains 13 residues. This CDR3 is CASSPGLAYEQYF. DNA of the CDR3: TGTGCCAGCAGCCCGGGACTAGCGTACGAGCAGTACTTC.

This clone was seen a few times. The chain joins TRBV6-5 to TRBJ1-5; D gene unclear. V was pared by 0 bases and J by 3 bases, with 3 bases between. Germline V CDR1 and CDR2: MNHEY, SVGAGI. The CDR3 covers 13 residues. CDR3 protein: CASSYSNNQPQHF. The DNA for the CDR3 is TGTGCCAGCAGTTACTCAAACAATCAGCCCCAGCATTTT.

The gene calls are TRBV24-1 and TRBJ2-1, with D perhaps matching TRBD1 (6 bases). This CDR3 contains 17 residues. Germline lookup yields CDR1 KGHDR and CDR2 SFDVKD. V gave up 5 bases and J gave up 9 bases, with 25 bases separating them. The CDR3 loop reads CATSGMEGSGAKSEQFF. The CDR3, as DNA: TGTGCCACCAGTGGGATGGAAGGCTCAGGGGCAAAGAGTGAGCAGTTCTTC.

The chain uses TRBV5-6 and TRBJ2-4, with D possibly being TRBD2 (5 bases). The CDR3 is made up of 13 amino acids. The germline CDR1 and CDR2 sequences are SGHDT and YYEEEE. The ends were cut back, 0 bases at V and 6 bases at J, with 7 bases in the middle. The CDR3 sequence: CASSLDGVNIQYF. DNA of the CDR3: TGTGCCAGCAGCTTGGACGGGGTAAACATTCAGTACTTC. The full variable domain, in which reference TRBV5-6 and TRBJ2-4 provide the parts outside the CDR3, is DAGVTQSPTHLIKTRGQQVTLRCSPKSGHDTVSWYQQALGQGPQFIFQYYEEEERQRGNFPDRFSGHQFPNYSSELNVNALLLGDSALYLCASSLDGVNIQYFGAGTRLSVL.

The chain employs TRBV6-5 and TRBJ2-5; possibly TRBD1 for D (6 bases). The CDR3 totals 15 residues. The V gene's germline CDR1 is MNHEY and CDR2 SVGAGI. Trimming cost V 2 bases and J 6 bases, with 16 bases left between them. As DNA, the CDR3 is TGTGCCAGCAGTTACGCGACACAGGGTGGGCAGACCCAGTACTTC. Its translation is CASSYATQGGQTQYF.

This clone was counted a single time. CDR3 sequence (DNA): TGTGCCAGCAGTTTAACGGAGGAGAACACTGAAGCTTTCTTT. This encodes CASSLTEENTEAFF. V and J are TRBV6-2 or TRBV6-3 and TRBJ1-1; D unresolved. CDR1 and CDR2 (germline): MNHEY, SVGEGT. The CDR3 length is 14 residues. V gave up 4 bases and J gave up 1 base, with 10 bases separating them.

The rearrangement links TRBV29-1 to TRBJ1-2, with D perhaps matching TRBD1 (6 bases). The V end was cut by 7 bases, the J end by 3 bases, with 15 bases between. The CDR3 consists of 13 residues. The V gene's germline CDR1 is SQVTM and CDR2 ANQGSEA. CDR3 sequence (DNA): TGCAGCGCGGGACAACCCCAGGACTATGGCTACACCTTC. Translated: CSAGQPQDYGYTF.

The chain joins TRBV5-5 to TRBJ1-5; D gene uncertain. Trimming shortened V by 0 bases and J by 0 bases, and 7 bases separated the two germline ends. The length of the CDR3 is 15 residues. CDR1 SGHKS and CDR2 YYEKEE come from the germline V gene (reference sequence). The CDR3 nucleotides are TGTGCCAGCAGCTTGGAAGGGAATAGCAATCAGCCCCAGCATTTT. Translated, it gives CASSLEGNSNQPQHF.

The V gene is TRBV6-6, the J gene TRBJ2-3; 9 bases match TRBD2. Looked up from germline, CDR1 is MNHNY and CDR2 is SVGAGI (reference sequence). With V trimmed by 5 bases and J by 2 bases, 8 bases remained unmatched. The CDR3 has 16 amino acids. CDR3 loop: CASSPPGLASTDTQYF. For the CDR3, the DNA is TGTGCCAGCAGTCCACCGGGACTAGCCTCCACAGATACGCAGTATTTT.

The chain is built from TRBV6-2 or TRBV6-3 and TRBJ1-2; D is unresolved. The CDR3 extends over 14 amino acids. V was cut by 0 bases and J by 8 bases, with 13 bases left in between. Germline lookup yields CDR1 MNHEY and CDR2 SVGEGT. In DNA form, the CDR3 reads TGTGCCAGCAGTTACTCGATGGGCCCTCCCGGCTACACCTTC. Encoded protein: CASSYSMGPPGYTF.

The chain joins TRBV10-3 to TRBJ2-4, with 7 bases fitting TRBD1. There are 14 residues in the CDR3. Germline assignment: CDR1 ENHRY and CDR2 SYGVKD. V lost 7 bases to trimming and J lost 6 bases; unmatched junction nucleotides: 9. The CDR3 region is CAITRATGTNIQYF. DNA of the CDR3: TGTGCCATCACCAGAGCGACAGGGACAAACATTCAGTACTTC.

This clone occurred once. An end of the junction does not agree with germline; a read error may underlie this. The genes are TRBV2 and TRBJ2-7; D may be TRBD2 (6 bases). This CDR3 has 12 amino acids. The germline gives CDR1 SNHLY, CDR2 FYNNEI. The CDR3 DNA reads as TGTGCCAGCGGGACTCAATCCTCCGAGCAGTACTTC. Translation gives CASGTQSSEQYF.

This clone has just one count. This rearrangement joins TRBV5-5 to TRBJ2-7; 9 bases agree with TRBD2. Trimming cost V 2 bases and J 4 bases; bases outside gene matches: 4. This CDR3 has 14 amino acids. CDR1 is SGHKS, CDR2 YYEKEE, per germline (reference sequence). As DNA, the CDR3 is TGTGCCAGCAGCTTCGGCGGGAGGGCTTACGAGCAGTACTTC. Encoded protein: CASSFGGRAYEQYF.

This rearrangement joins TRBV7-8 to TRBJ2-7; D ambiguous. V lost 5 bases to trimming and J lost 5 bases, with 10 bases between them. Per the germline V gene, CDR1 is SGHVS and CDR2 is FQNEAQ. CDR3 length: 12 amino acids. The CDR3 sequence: CASSLIPHEQYF. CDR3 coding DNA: TGTGCCAGCAGCCTCATACCCCACGAGCAGTACTTC.

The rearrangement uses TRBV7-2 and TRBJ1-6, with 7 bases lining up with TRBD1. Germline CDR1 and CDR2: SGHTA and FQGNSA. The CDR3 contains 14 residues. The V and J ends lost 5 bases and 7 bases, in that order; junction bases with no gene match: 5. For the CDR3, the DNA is TGTGCCAGCAGCGTGACAGGGAGAAATTCACCCCTCCACTTT. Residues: CASSVTGRNSPLHF.